This T cell receptor (beta chain) was captured by sequencing in a study of shared clonotypes between healthy human individuals. Using immunoSEQ multiplex PCR, the repertoire was profiled, and TCRdb retains in-frame clones only, with some absent. The table shows around 990,000 clones, with 77% occurring only once. This clone was counted ten times or more. The ends were cut back, 6 bases at V and 4 bases at J, with 9 bases in the middle. The CDR3 consists of 11 residues. CDR1 SQVTM and CDR2 ANQGSEA come from the germline V gene. The specimen was memory CD4+ T cells from PBMCs. Subset meaning: CD45RA-negative fraction. The sequence came from a man aged 18 to 30 in good health. Some clones in this sample may be carry-over from other donors' samples. The chain joins TRBV29-1 to TRBJ1-2; D gene unclear. The DNA of the CDR3 is TGCAGCGTCGGAGGGCCCTATGGCTACACCTTC. It yields the protein CSVGGPYGYTF.